A single sample is the source of the 2 T cell receptor beta chains below, sequenced in a study of blood T cell repertoires in COVID-19. Using immunoSEQ multiplex PCR, the repertoire was profiled, and TCRdb retains in-frame clones only, with some absent. The repertoire has about 480,000 clones, around nine tenths of them found once; the top ten carry more than 7.5%. The sample taken for sequencing was PBMCs or T cells enriched from blood (not recorded which). The receptor source for this set is a woman in her sixties who had recovered from COVID-19.

The chain employs TRBV9 and TRBJ2-2, with a possible D match to TRBD1 (6 bases). Germline loops: CDR1 SGDLS, CDR2 YYNGEE. Trimming removed 4 bases from V and 4 bases from J, with 17 bases in between. This CDR3 region has 16 residues. CDR3 loop: CASSSPWGPSTGELFF. The DNA of the CDR3 is TGTGCCAGCAGCTCGCCGTGGGGGCCGAGCACCGGGGAGCTGTTTTTT. Drawing the rest from reference TRBV9 and TRBJ2-2, the complete variable domain is DSGVTQTPKHLITATGQRVTLRCSPRSGDLSVYWYQQSLDQGLQFLIQYYNGEERAKGNILERFSAQQFPDLHSELNLSSLELGDSALYFCASSSPWGPSTGELFFGEGSRLTVL.

This clone was detected a few times. The genes are TRBV28 and TRBJ1-4; the D is unclear. Germline lookup yields CDR1 MDHEN and CDR2 SYDVKM. The CDR3 spans 13 residues. V lost 2 bases and J lost 10, with 11 bases in between. CDR3 sequence (DNA): TGTGCCAGCAGTTTAGCGGCGGTGAGAAAACTGTTTTTT. Protein product: CASSLAAVRKLFF.